The 5 T cell receptor beta chains below all came from one sample that was sequenced in a study of blood T cell repertoires in COVID-19. Only in-frame clones appear in the TCRdb table, and some are missing; sequencing was by immunoSEQ multiplex PCR. The profile shows around 130,000 clones, over 65% of them singletons. The specimen was peripheral blood. Receptors originate from a man aged 50-60 years with acute or convalescent COVID-19.

V gene TRBV27 combines with J gene TRBJ2-7, with TRBD1 matching over 9 bases. J was trimmed by 4 bases and V by 2 bases; bases with no gene match: 9. This CDR3 has 16 amino acids. Germline V gene lookup returns CDR1 MNHEY and CDR2 SMNVEV (reference sequence). This CDR3 is CASSLTYRDRDYEQYV. The CDR3 DNA is TGTGCCAGCAGTTTAACCTACCGGGACAGGGATTACGAGCAGTACGTC.

In its sample, this clone was seen a few times. The V call is TRBV30, the J call TRBJ2-1, with 7 bases fitting TRBD2. The CDR3 is made up of 12 amino acids. Germline V gene sequence: CDR1 GTSNPN, CDR2 SVGIG (reference sequence). V shed 5 bases and J 7 bases; nucleotides not matched to a gene: 5. CDR3 region: CAWGASGNEQFF. In DNA form, the CDR3 reads TGTGCCTGGGGGGCTAGCGGAAATGAGCAGTTCTTC.

This chain links TRBV2 with TRBJ1-6; no definite D call. The germline CDR1 and CDR2 sequences are SNHLY and FYNNEI. Trimming removed 4 bases from V and 7 bases from J, with 8 bases in between. The CDR3 extends over 13 amino acids. CDR3 protein: CASSVGYNSPLHF. The CDR3 DNA follows: TGTGCCAGCAGTGTCGGGTACAATTCACCCCTCCACTTT. The full variable domain, its missing parts supplied by reference TRBV2 and TRBJ1-6, is EPEVTQTPSHQVTQMGQEVILRCVPISNHLYFYWYRQILGQKVEFLVSFYNNEISEKSEIFDDQFSVERPDGSNFTLKIRSTKLEDSAMYFCASSVGYNSPLHFGNGTRLTVT.

The genes are TRBV7-8 and TRBJ1-1; perhaps TRBD1 as D (5 bases). In germline, CDR1 is SGHVS, CDR2 FQNEAQ. V gave up 3 bases and J gave up 5 bases, with 13 bases separating them. CDR3 size: 14 residues. The CDR3 region is CASSFTQGETEAFF. CDR3 nucleotide sequence: TGTGCCAGCAGCTTCACTCAGGGTGAGACTGAAGCTTTCTTT.

The V call is TRBV5-1, the J call TRBJ2-3, with 9 positions matching TRBD1. V lost 4 bases and J lost 3; bases outside the gene matches: 6. Germline-derived CDR1 and CDR2 are SGHRS and YFSETQ. There are 15 residues in the CDR3. The CDR3 nucleotides read TGCGCCAGCAGCGTGGGACAGGGTGGTACAGATACGCAGTATTTT. Amino acids: CASSVGQGGTDTQYF.